This TCR beta chain was sequenced in a study of blood T cells in healthy people across ages. V lost 6 bases to trimming and J lost 7 bases, with 19 bases between them. The germline V gene encodes CDR1 SQVTM and CDR2 ANQGSEA. CDR3 length equals 14 residues. This clonotype showed up just a few times. Through a sample-barcoded 5' primer and a J-beta primer mix, a second PCR was run for about 7 to 12 cycles. Every cDNA molecule carried a tag from a template-switch adaptor bearing 12 random nucleotides. TCRdb redid the calling of the 5' RACE reads with MiXCR, one entry per CDR3 protein. This sample carries 500,000 to 650,000 distinct CDR3 sequences, about 27% of them seen once, and the ten largest clones take approximately 3.5%. These same data were also listed under a study on T cells of mothers and their children.

Source material: blood. The TCR sequence derives from a boy between 2 and 10 years old in good health. This chain connects TRBV29-1 to TRBJ2-4; D perhaps matches TRBD1 (5 bases). In DNA form, the CDR3 reads TGCAGCGTGAGCCGGGCAGGGTTAGGGAACATTCAGTACTTC. It is translated as CSVSRAGLGNIQYF.